The following is a T cell receptor beta chain sequence with its context. Antigen specificity is unknown. Time point here: week 11, during vaccination. What each vaccine dose contained was 300 ug of mutant IDH1 20-mer peptide, accompanied by topical imiquimod. Sequencing used immunoSEQ multiplex PCR; TCRdb keeps in-frame clones, though not all of them. This sample has about 25,000 clones, with under 80% found just once. The data were obtained in a study of a mutant IDH1 vaccine in newly diagnosed glioma. Across the study: Beforehand, treatment had been radiotherapy, temozolomide, or both; the majority received both.

Germline V CDR1 and CDR2: SGHNT, YYREEE (reference sequence). The CDR3 extends over 14 amino acids. Trimming stripped 2 bases from V and 6 bases from J, with 12 bases between. V and J are TRBV5-4 and TRBJ2-4, with no clear D. The clonotype comes from a young man with glioma. Some clones in this sample may be carry-over from other donors' samples. This specimen was peripheral blood mononuclear cells (PBMCs), taken from a glioma patient whose treatment included an IDH1 peptide vaccine. The CDR3 sequence: CASSFSVSRNIQYF. CDR3 sequence (DNA): TGTGCCAGCAGCTTCTCGGTCTCAAGAAACATTCAGTACTTC.